A selection of T cell receptor beta chains follows, all from one sample in a study of T-cell reconstitution after alpha-beta-depleted transplantation in children. A single record per CDR3 protein comes from TCRdb applying MiXCR to the PCR reads. This table holds around 180,000 distinct CDR3 sequences, more than 9.5% found once. The source was PBMCs, collected before TCRalphabeta/CD19-depleted stem cell transplant. Every receptor here comes from a boy aged 2-15 years with acute myeloid leukemia, due to receive a stem cell transplant. The CDR3 runs from the conserved cysteine through the conserved F or W. D genes are given only for firm matches. Where a row states a size, it is once, few, many or the class of an expanded clone; other rows omit it.

size,D,J,V,DNA,CDR3
many,TRBD1,TRBJ1-2,TRBV20-1,TGCAGTGCTAGTATTGGACAGGTATATGGCTACACCTTC,CSASIGQVYGYTF
many,TRBD1,TRBJ2-2,TRBV5-1,TGCGCCAGCAGCTTGGCCTTGGGACAGGTGAACACCGGGGAGCTGTTTTTT,CASSLALGQVNTGELFF
many,-,TRBJ2-7,TRBV20-1,TGCAGTGCTAGAGATCCGACTATAGATAATGGCGAGCAGTACTTC,CSARDPTIDNGEQYF
many,-,TRBJ2-3,TRBV6-2/TRBV6-3,TGTGCCAGCAGTTACTCGAGAATCAGGGGCGAGGATACGCAGTATTTT,CASSYSRIRGEDTQYF
few,TRBD1,TRBJ1-6,TRBV4-2,TGTGCCAGCACCAACGCAGACAGGGGAGGGGGGGTGAGGAATTCACCCCTCCACTTT,CASTNADRGGGVRNSPLHF
few,-,TRBJ2-6,TRBV13,TGTGCCAGCAGCTTAGTAGTAGCTGGGGCCAACGTCCTGACTTTC,CASSLVVAGANVLTF
few,-,TRBJ2-4,TRBV7-6,TGTGCCAGCAGCCCGAGCCGGGGTTTGGACATTCAGTACTTC,CASSPSRGLDIQYF
many,-,TRBJ2-2,TRBV14,TGTGCCAGCAGCCGAGAAAGGATTTTATCCGGGGAGCTGTTTTTT,CASSRERILSGELFF
medium-sized,TRBD1,TRBJ2-2,TRBV15,TGTGCCACCAGCAGACCGGCGAGGGGGCGCACCGGGGAGCTGTTTTTT,CATSRPARGRTGELFF
many,-,TRBJ2-3,TRBV5-1,TGCGCCAGCAGCTTGGGACAGGCCCAGAATACGCAGTATTTT,CASSLGQAQNTQYF
many,-,TRBJ2-1,TRBV7-2,TGTGCCAGCAGCTTGAAGGGGGGCTCCTACAATGAGCAGTTCTTC,CASSLKGGSYNEQFF
many,TRBD2,TRBJ2-1,TRBV7-6,TGTGCCAGCAGCCGGGGACTAGCGGGCCCCAAATACAATGAGCAGTTCTTC,CASSRGLAGPKYNEQFF
few,-,TRBJ2-1,TRBV10-1,TGCGCCAGCAGCCCCGGAGGAACCTACAATGAGCAGTTCTTC,CASSPGGTYNEQFF
many,TRBD1,TRBJ2-7,TRBV9,TGTGCCAGCAGCGTGGGGGACAGAATCTACGAGCAGTACTTC,CASSVGDRIYEQYF
many,-,TRBJ2-5,TRBV7-9,TGTGCCAGCAACCCGAGTGGGAGGGAGACCCAGTACTTC,CASNPSGRETQYF
many,-,TRBJ2-6,TRBV7-6,TGTGCCAGCAGCACAGAAATTTTCTCTGGGGCCAACGTCCTGACTTTC,CASSTEIFSGANVLTF
many,TRBD1,TRBJ2-1,TRBV12-3/TRBV12-4,TGTGCCAGCAGTCCACCGGGACAGAACTATGAGCAGTTCTTC,CASSPPGQNYEQFF
many,-,TRBJ1-5,TRBV12-3/TRBV12-4,TGTGCCAGCAGTTTATTCGGGTCAGGGAGCAATCAGCCCCAGCATTTT,CASSLFGSGSNQPQHF
once,-,TRBJ2-3,TRBV2,TGTGCCAGCAGCGGGGGGCGCGCCACAGATACGCAGTATTTT,CASSGGRATDTQYF
many,-,TRBJ2-2,TRBV20-1,TGCAGTGCTAGAGATCTTAGGAGGGGCCACACCGGGGAGCTGTTTTTT,CSARDLRRGHTGELFF
many,TRBD2,TRBJ2-7,TRBV6-1,TGTGCCAGCAGTCGGACTAGCGGAGAGCACGAGCAGTACTTC,CASSRTSGEHEQYF
many,TRBD2,TRBJ2-1,TRBV28,TGTGCCAGCAGCAAACTAGCGGGAGGGGGCAATGAGCAGTTCTTC,CASSKLAGGGNEQFF
many,-,TRBJ1-2,TRBV7-2,TGTGCCAGCAGCTTAGGGGGCGGCTATGGCTACACCTTC,CASSLGGGYGYTF
many,TRBD1,TRBJ2-7,TRBV29-1,TGCAGCGCTTACACCGGGACAGGCTACGAGCAGTACTTC,CSAYTGTGYEQYF
many,-,TRBJ2-3,TRBV18,TGTGCCAGCTCACCACAGGGAGAAAGCACAGATACGCAGTATTTT,CASSPQGESTDTQYF
few,TRBD2,TRBJ2-2,TRBV7-6,TGTGCCAGCAGCGTGGGACTAGCGGGAGGGGGAAACACCGGGGAGCTGTTTTTT,CASSVGLAGGGNTGELFF
many,TRBD1,TRBJ2-3,TRBV27,TGTGCCAGCAGTGCCGGACAGGGAAGAAGGCAGTATTTT,CASSAGQGRRQYF
many,TRBD2,TRBJ2-1,TRBV12-3/TRBV12-4,TGTGCCAGCTTTTTTCACGGGACTAGCGGGAGCAATGAGCAGTTCTTC,CASFFHGTSGSNEQFF
many,-,TRBJ2-3,TRBV4-1,TGCGCCAGCAGCCAGAAGGGGGGGAGGGGAAATGGCACAGATACGCAGTATTTT,CASSQKGGRGNGTDTQYF
many,-,TRBJ2-1,TRBV6-1,TGTGCCAGCAGTGCCCAGACTAGTCTTGCTGAGCAGTTCTTC,CASSAQTSLAEQFF
medium-sized,TRBD1,TRBJ1-1,TRBV7-6,TGTGCCAGCAGCTTAGCCACTCCGGGACAGGGGCACACTGAAGCTTTCTTT,CASSLATPGQGHTEAFF
many,TRBD2,TRBJ2-1,TRBV24-1,TGTGCCACCAGTGATTTTAAAGAAGCGGGAACATACAATGAGCAGTTCTTC,CATSDFKEAGTYNEQFF
many,TRBD1,TRBJ2-2,TRBV6-5,TGTGCCAGCAGTCAGAGACAGGGGGCGGTAGGGGAGCTGTTTTTT,CASSQRQGAVGELFF
many,-,TRBJ1-2,TRBV27,TGTGCCAGCAAGGGAGGTTATGGCTACACCTTC,CASKGGYGYTF
many,-,TRBJ2-3,TRBV12-3/TRBV12-4,TGTGCCAGCAGTTATCGCAGGGGGGGAACAGATACGCAGTATTTT,CASSYRRGGTDTQYF
many,-,TRBJ1-3,TRBV7-6,TGTGCCAGCAGCTGGGGGGGAGAGAGCTCTGGAAACACCATATATTTT,CASSWGGESSGNTIYF
many,TRBD2,TRBJ2-3,TRBV7-9,TGTGCCAGCACCCCGACTAGCGGGGGTGATACGCAGTATTTT,CASTPTSGGDTQYF
many,TRBD1,TRBJ1-5,TRBV7-2,TGTGCCAGCAGCAATGACAGGGATCAGCCCCAGCATTTT,CASSNDRDQPQHF
many,TRBD1,TRBJ2-7,TRBV28,TGTGCCAGCAGTGCCTCCCGGGACAGTTTTTACGAGCAGTACTTC,CASSASRDSFYEQYF
many,TRBD1,TRBJ1-1,TRBV6-1,TGTGCCAGCAGTGCAGGGACAGGGAGCACTGAAGCTTTCTTT,CASSAGTGSTEAFF
few,-,TRBJ2-1,TRBV7-2,TGTGCCAGCAGCCCCCCCCCCGAGCAGTTCTTC,CASSPPPEQFF
many,-,TRBJ2-3,TRBV9,TGTGCCAGCAGCGTAGTGGGGGATCCTAGCACAGATACGCAGTATTTT,CASSVVGDPSTDTQYF
many,-,TRBJ2-6,TRBV27,TGTGCCAGCGGGGCTGGGGCCAACGTCCTGACTTTC,CASGAGANVLTF
many,TRBD2,TRBJ2-1,TRBV19,TGTGCCAGTATCGGGGAGGGGTACTACAATGAGCAGTTCTTC,CASIGEGYYNEQFF
many,TRBD1,TRBJ1-1,TRBV5-1,TGCGCCAGCAGCTACCTCGGGACAGCGAACACTGAAGCTTTCTTT,CASSYLGTANTEAFF
few,-,TRBJ2-7,TRBV19,TGTGCCAGTAGCGAGGCGGCAAGCTACGAGCAGTACTTC,CASSEAASYEQYF
-,TRBD1,TRBJ1-2,TRBV6-5,TGTGCTAGCAGTTGCTCCGGGACAGGGACCGATGGCTACACCTTC,CASSCSGTGTDGYTF
-,-,TRBJ1-5,TRBV19,TGTGCCAGTATGGAGGACACCTACAATCAGCCCCAGCATTTT,CASMEDTYNQPQHF
many,TRBD1,TRBJ1-2,TRBV20-1,TGCAGTGCTAGAGCTGACAGGGGGGTCTATGGCTACACCTTC,CSARADRGVYGYTF
many,TRBD1,TRBJ1-1,TRBV20-1,TGCAGTGCTAGGAAAGATAGAAAGACAGGGGAGGCTTTTTTT,CSARKDRKTGEAFF
many,TRBD2,TRBJ2-1,TRBV7-6,TGTGCCAGCAGCCGACGAGGACTAGCGGGTGAAGAAAGCTCCTACAATGAGCAGTTCTTC,CASSRRGLAGEESSYNEQFF
many,TRBD1,TRBJ2-4,TRBV28,TGTGCCAGCCGGGACAGGGGGTTTCGTGGCAAAAACATTCAGTACTTC,CASRDRGFRGKNIQYF
many,TRBD1,TRBJ2-2,TRBV7-3,TGTGCCAGCAGCCGGGACAGGGGCACCGGGGAGCTGTTTTTT,CASSRDRGTGELFF
many,-,TRBJ2-5,TRBV5-1,TGCGCCAGCTCGCATATTCGGGTGTACCAAGAGACCCTGTACTTC,CASSHIRVYQETLYF
-,TRBD1,TRBJ1-5,TRBV28,TGTGCCAGCAGTGTGGGGACAGTTAGCAATCAGCCCCAGCATTTT,CASSVGTVSNQPQHF
many,-,TRBJ2-5,TRBV3-1,TGTGCCAGCAGCCAAGAACAGGTACTAGGGACCCAGTACTTC,CASSQEQVLGTQYF
many,-,TRBJ1-4,TRBV12-3/TRBV12-4,TGTGCCAGCAGTCTTAGACAGCTAAATGAAAAACTGTTTTTT,CASSLRQLNEKLFF
few,-,TRBJ2-7,TRBV7-9,TGTGCCAGCACCAGCTTAACAGCTCCCTCCTACGAGCAGTACTTC,CASTSLTAPSYEQYF
many,-,TRBJ2-7,TRBV4-1,TGCGCCAGCAGCCAAGATCAGCAGGAGTCTTCCTACGAGCAGTACTTC,CASSQDQQESSYEQYF
many,TRBD1,TRBJ1-5,TRBV24-1,TGTGCCACCAAGGGACAGGGGGGGGATCAGCCCCAGCATTTT,CATKGQGGDQPQHF